Listed below are T cell receptor beta chains from one sample, sequenced in a study of blood T cell repertoires in COVID-19. Assay: immunoSEQ multiplex PCR; the TCRdb copy retains only in-frame clones and omits some. The sample includes 150,000 to 200,000 clones, 88% of them seen just once. The source material was peripheral blood. These receptors originate from a man aged 55 to 70 with acute or convalescent COVID-19. The CDR3 runs from the conserved cysteine through the conserved F or W. Fields, in order: CDR3 length, J gene, clone size, V gene, D gene, CDR3 DNA, CDR3 protein. The D gene is left open where the match is weak. Not every row has a clone size; where given, it reads once, few, many or a size class.

>13|TRBJ2-3|.|TRBV7-8|.
TGTGCCAGCAGCTTAGAAGGATCGGGGACGCAGTATTTT
CASSLEGSGTQYF
>12|TRBJ2-7|.|TRBV5-8|.
TGTGCCAGGGTGGAGCGTTTCTACGAGCAGTACTTC
CARVERFYEQYF
>14|TRBJ1-6|.|TRBV24-1|.
TGTGCCACCAGTGATCGCGGATTACATTCACCCCTCCACTTT
CATSDRGLHSPLHF
>15|TRBJ1-2|.|TRBV19|TRBD1
TGTGCCAGTAGGGACAGGGGAAATTCCAACTATGGCTACACCTTC
CASRDRGNSNYGYTF
>16|TRBJ1-5|.|TRBV19|TRBD1
TGTGCCAGTACCCTGGACAGGGCGGTTAGCAATCAGCCCCAGCATTTT
CASTLDRAVSNQPQHF
>15|TRBJ2-1|.|TRBV19|TRBD2
TGTGCCAGTAGTAGAGCGGGAATTTCCTACAATGAGCAGTTCTTC
CASSRAGISYNEQFF
>18|TRBJ2-1|.|TRBV5-1|TRBD2
TGCGCCAGCAGCCTGGGACTAGCGGGACCCTCCTCCTACAATGAGCAGTTCTTC
CASSLGLAGPSSYNEQFF
>14|TRBJ1-2|.|TRBV10-3|TRBD1
TGTGCCATCAGTGACCACCGGGACAGCTATGGCTACACCTTC
CAISDHRDSYGYTF
>15|TRBJ2-5|.|TRBV18|.
TGTGCCAGCTCACCAGCTTCGAGACAGCGGGCGACCCAGTACTTC
CASSPASRQRATQYF
>15|TRBJ1-1|.|TRBV14|.
TGTGCCAGCAGCCGAACCGGGATCCCTAGTAATGAAGCTTTCTTT
CASSRTGIPSNEAFF
>14|TRBJ1-2|.|TRBV6-5|TRBD1
TGTGCCAGCAGTACCGGGACAGATGACTATGGCTACACCTTC
CASSTGTDDYGYTF
>15|TRBJ2-5|.|TRBV5-8|TRBD1
TGTGCCAGCAGCTCAGGACAGGGCCTACAAGAGACCCAGTACTTC
CASSSGQGLQETQYF
>14|TRBJ1-2|.|TRBV30|TRBD1
TGTGCCTGGAGTGTACGAGGGGGCAACTATGGCTACACCTTC
CAWSVRGGNYGYTF
>13|TRBJ2-3|.|TRBV2|.
TGTGCCAGCAAGGGGCAGGGTAGTGATACGCAGTATTTT
CASKGQGSDTQYF
>15|TRBJ1-5|.|TRBV18|.
TGTGCCAGCTCACCGCGGGCAGGAAAAAATCAGCCCCAGCATTTT
CASSPRAGKNQPQHF
>15|TRBJ2-2|.|TRBV18|TRBD2
TGTGCCAGCTCACCACAGCGGGGGAACACCGGGGAGCTGTTTTTT
CASSPQRGNTGELFF
>15|TRBJ1-4|.|TRBV24-1|TRBD1
TGTGCCACCAGTGATTCGGGACAGGCGAATGAAAAACTGTTTTTT
CATSDSGQANEKLFF
>13|TRBJ2-3|.|TRBV6-5|.
TGTGCCAGCAGGGCAGGGGTGGCCGATACGCAGTATTTT
CASRAGVADTQYF
>16|TRBJ2-1|once|TRBV18|TRBD2
TGTGCCAGCTCACCAATTCTAGCGGGAGATTTTAATGAGCAGTTCTTC
CASSPILAGDFNEQFF
>14|TRBJ1-5|.|TRBV6-6|.
TGTGCCAGCAGTTACAGGGGTAGCAATCAGCCCCAGCATTTT
CASSYRGSNQPQHF
>16|TRBJ1-1|.|TRBV5-6|.
TGTGCCAGCAGCCCGGTTCGAGGATACGACGCGGCTGAAGCTTTCTTT
CASSPVRGYDAAEAFF
>16|TRBJ2-3|once|TRBV7-2|.
TGTGCCAGCAGCTCCCGTACAACAGGGCGCGCAGATACGCAGTATTTT
CASSSRTTGRADTQYF
>14|TRBJ1-1|once|TRBV9|.
TGTGCCAGCAGCGTGGGGGCGCCGGGGACTGAAGCTTTCTTT
CASSVGAPGTEAFF
>16|TRBJ1-3|.|TRBV6-5|.
TGTGCCAGCAGTTACTCGAATTGGAGCTCTGGAAACACCATATATTTT
CASSYSNWSSGNTIYF
>14|TRBJ1-4|.|TRBV6-1|.
TGTGCCAGCAGTGAAAGGGACATCGATGAAAAACTGTTTTTT
CASSERDIDEKLFF
>14|TRBJ1-2|.|TRBV6-5|TRBD1
TGTGCCAGCAGTTCCCTAGGACAGGACTATGGCTACACCTTC
CASSSLGQDYGYTF
>14|TRBJ1-5|.|TRBV12-5|TRBD1
TGTGCTAGTGGTCCAGGGACAGGTCATCAGCCCCAGCATTTT
CASGPGTGHQPQHF
>17|TRBJ1-2|.|TRBV25-1|TRBD1
TGTGCCAGCCGAGGGGCGGGACAGGGTAATAGGAACTATGGCTACACCTTC
CASRGAGQGNRNYGYTF
>11|TRBJ1-5|.|TRBV24-1|.
TGTGCCACCGATGGTAGTCAGCCCCAGCATTTT
CATDGSQPQHF
>15|TRBJ1-2|.|TRBV9|TRBD1
TGTGCCAGCAGCGTCTCCGGGACAGGGGAGCCTGGCTACACCTTC
CASSVSGTGEPGYTF
>14|TRBJ1-4|.|TRBV10-3|TRBD1
TGTGCCATCAGTGGGGACAGGGCTAATGAAAAACTGTTTTTT
CAISGDRANEKLFF
>13|TRBJ1-4|.|TRBV30|.
TGTGCCTGGGGCCGGGGGAGTCATGAAAAACTGTTTTTT
CAWGRGSHEKLFF
>14|TRBJ1-2|.|TRBV6-5|TRBD1
TGTGCCAGCAGTTACGACAGGGCGGACTATGGCTACACCTTC
CASSYDRADYGYTF
>17|TRBJ2-7|.|TRBV3-1/TRBV3-2|TRBD2
TGTGCCAGCAGCTTTCCTATAGCGGGAGGGGGTTCCTACGAGCAGTACTTC
CASSFPIAGGGSYEQYF
>15|TRBJ2-2|.|TRBV10-3|TRBD1
TGTGCCATCAGTGAGTCGAACAGGGGCACCGGGGAGCTGTTTTTT
CAISESNRGTGELFF
>16|TRBJ1-4|once|TRBV15|.
TGTGCCACCAGCAGAGGCCAGGGTAGCACTAATGAAAAACTGTTTTTT
CATSRGQGSTNEKLFF
>15|TRBJ1-6|.|TRBV10-3|.
TGTGCCATCCGTAAGGAGTCCTCCTATAATTCACCCCTCCACTTT
CAIRKESSYNSPLHF
>13|TRBJ1-1|.|TRBV6-6|TRBD1
TGTGCCAGCAGTCAACGACAGGGCATTGAAGCTTTCTTT
CASSQRQGIEAFF
>14|TRBJ1-1|.|TRBV5-1|.
TGCGCCAGCAGCTTCGGAGGCGACGGGACTGAAGCTTTCTTT
CASSFGGDGTEAFF
>13|TRBJ1-1|.|TRBV5-1|.
TGCGCCAGCAGCCCTCTTTCGGGGACTGAAGCTTTCTTT
CASSPLSGTEAFF
>14|TRBJ1-1|.|TRBV7-2|TRBD1
TGTGCCAGCAGCGCAGACAGGGGGCTCGCTGAAGCTTTCTTT
CASSADRGLAEAFF
>15|TRBJ1-1|.|TRBV30|TRBD1
TGTGCCTGGAGTGCCGCCGGGACAGTGAACACTGAAGCTTTCTTT
CAWSAAGTVNTEAFF